The clone carrying this T cell receptor beta chain was seen more than once but under ten times. This CDR3 comprises 14 residues. Germline V gene sequence: CDR1 ENHRY, CDR2 SYGVKD. The trim removed 4 bases at V and 2 bases at J, leaving 2 bases unmatched. This sample is part of a study of blood T cells in healthy people across ages. Next came a second PCR, run for roughly 6 to 11 cycles, which used a sample-barcoded 5' primer along with a J-beta primer mix. A single record per CDR3 protein comes from TCRdb applying MiXCR to the 5' RACE reads. The sample has 800,000 or so distinct CDR3 sequences, less than 80% seen once.

The receptor was isolated from a man aged 25 to 40 in good health. The sample consisted of blood. The V call is TRBV10-3, the J call TRBJ2-5; 9 bases map to TRBD2. CDR3 amino acids: CAISGLAVQETQYF. In DNA form, the CDR3 reads TGTGCCATCAGTGGACTAGCGGTACAAGAGACCCAGTACTTC.